This is a list of T cell receptor beta chains from one sample in a study of blood T cell repertoires in COVID-19. Using immunoSEQ multiplex PCR, the repertoire was profiled, and TCRdb retains in-frame clones only, with some absent. This table holds 400,000 to 550,000 clones, approximately 90% found once. Sequencing was done on a sample of peripheral blood. The receptors originated from a woman aged 30 to 39 with acute or convalescent COVID-19. Each CDR3 is given with its conserved first and last residue. The order of the fields is D gene, J gene, clone size, V gene, CDR3 DNA, CDR3 protein. The D gene is left open where the match is weak. The listing skips clone size in some rows; elsewhere it reads once, few, many or a size class.

D gene: -
J gene: TRBJ2-7
clone size: -
V gene: TRBV6-5
CDR3 DNA: TGTGCCAGCACGACGCTTTACAGCAGGGTCCACGAGCAGTACTTC
CDR3 protein: CASTTLYSRVHEQYF

D gene: TRBD1
J gene: TRBJ2-3
clone size: -
V gene: TRBV5-1
CDR3 DNA: TGCGCCAGCAGCTCGACAGGGGCGCCATTAGATACGCAGTATTTT
CDR3 protein: CASSSTGAPLDTQYF

D gene: TRBD1
J gene: TRBJ2-3
clone size: -
V gene: TRBV30
CDR3 DNA: TGTGCCTGGAAGGGGGCCCTCAGGGACACAGATACGCAGTATTTT
CDR3 protein: CAWKGALRDTDTQYF

D gene: -
J gene: TRBJ1-1
clone size: -
V gene: TRBV5-1
CDR3 DNA: TGCGCCAGCAGCTTTAGGGACATGAACACTGAAGCTTTCTTT
CDR3 protein: CASSFRDMNTEAFF

D gene: TRBD2
J gene: TRBJ2-1
clone size: few
V gene: TRBV14
CDR3 DNA: TGTGCCAGCAGCCAAGAGCGGGGGGGCCGGTTTGTCAATGAGCAGTTCTTC
CDR3 protein: CASSQERGGRFVNEQFF

D gene: TRBD1
J gene: TRBJ1-6
clone size: -
V gene: TRBV6-5
CDR3 DNA: TGTGCCAGCAGTCGCGGGACAGGGTCTTCACCCCTCCACTTT
CDR3 protein: CASSRGTGSSPLHF

D gene: -
J gene: TRBJ2-5
clone size: -
V gene: TRBV5-4
CDR3 DNA: TGTGCCAGCAGCCACCGAGACACAGAGACCCAGTACTTC
CDR3 protein: CASSHRDTETQYF

D gene: -
J gene: TRBJ1-2
clone size: -
V gene: TRBV12-5
CDR3 DNA: TGTGCTAGTGGTTTGGACAGGGACGGCTACACCTTC
CDR3 protein: CASGLDRDGYTF

D gene: -
J gene: TRBJ1-5
clone size: -
V gene: TRBV1
CDR3 DNA: TGCACCAGCAGCCAAGGAGGGCAGGAGAGTCAGCCCCAGCATTTT
CDR3 protein: CTSSQGGQESQPQHF

D gene: -
J gene: TRBJ1-3
clone size: few
V gene: TRBV18
CDR3 DNA: TGTGCCAGCTCACCCCCAGGCTCTGGAAACACCATATATTTT
CDR3 protein: CASSPPGSGNTIYF

D gene: TRBD2
J gene: TRBJ2-3
clone size: -
V gene: TRBV7-9
CDR3 DNA: TGTGCCAGCAGCTTAGATCGAGGGGGGACTAGAGGAGATACGCAGTATTTT
CDR3 protein: CASSLDRGGTRGDTQYF

D gene: -
J gene: TRBJ2-1
clone size: -
V gene: TRBV28
CDR3 DNA: TGTGCCAGCGGAGCTACACGGAACGGTGAGCAGTTCTTC
CDR3 protein: CASGATRNGEQFF

D gene: TRBD2
J gene: TRBJ2-2
clone size: -
V gene: TRBV19
CDR3 DNA: TGTGCCAGTAGCGTACTAGCGGGGGTTCCCGGGGAGCTGTTTTTT
CDR3 protein: CASSVLAGVPGELFF

D gene: -
J gene: TRBJ2-5
clone size: -
V gene: TRBV11-1
CDR3 DNA: TGTGCCAGCTTTGGGGGGGAGACCCAGTACTTC
CDR3 protein: CASFGGETQYF

D gene: TRBD1
J gene: TRBJ2-7
clone size: -
V gene: TRBV7-6
CDR3 DNA: TGTGCCAGCAGCTCGGGACAGGGCAACGAGCAGTACTTC
CDR3 protein: CASSSGQGNEQYF

D gene: -
J gene: TRBJ2-3
clone size: -
V gene: TRBV19
CDR3 DNA: TGTGCCAGTAGTATTTCTTCAGGAACAGATACGCAGTATTTT
CDR3 protein: CASSISSGTDTQYF

D gene: -
J gene: TRBJ2-5
clone size: once
V gene: TRBV24-1
CDR3 DNA: TGTGCCACCAGTGACGCGACTTTTTACCAAGAGACCCAGTACTTC
CDR3 protein: CATSDATFYQETQYF

D gene: TRBD2
J gene: TRBJ2-5
clone size: -
V gene: TRBV5-4
CDR3 DNA: TGTGCCAGCAGCTGGACTAGCGAGAGGGAGACCCAGTACTTC
CDR3 protein: CASSWTSERETQYF

D gene: TRBD1
J gene: TRBJ1-2
clone size: -
V gene: TRBV18
CDR3 DNA: TGTGCCAGCTCAATGGACAGGAACTATGGCTACACCTTC
CDR3 protein: CASSMDRNYGYTF

D gene: TRBD1
J gene: TRBJ1-3
clone size: -
V gene: TRBV27
CDR3 DNA: TGTGCCAGCAGAAGAACAGGGGGACCTGGAAACACCATATATTTT
CDR3 protein: CASRRTGGPGNTIYF

D gene: TRBD2
J gene: TRBJ2-1
clone size: many
V gene: TRBV11-2
CDR3 DNA: TGTGCCAGCAGCTCACTAGCGGGAGCCTACAATGAGCAGTTCTTC
CDR3 protein: CASSSLAGAYNEQFF

D gene: -
J gene: TRBJ1-3
clone size: -
V gene: TRBV5-6
CDR3 DNA: TGTGCCAGCAGCTTGTCGTCCCTCTCTGGAAACACCATATATTTT
CDR3 protein: CASSLSSLSGNTIYF

D gene: TRBD2
J gene: TRBJ2-3
clone size: -
V gene: TRBV2
CDR3 DNA: TGTGCCAGCAGCTACATGACTAGCGCAGACACAGATACGCAGTATTTT
CDR3 protein: CASSYMTSADTDTQYF

D gene: -
J gene: TRBJ2-5
clone size: -
V gene: TRBV30
CDR3 DNA: TGTGCCTGGAGTAGGACAGAAGAGACCCAGTACTTC
CDR3 protein: CAWSRTEETQYF

D gene: TRBD2
J gene: TRBJ2-5
clone size: -
V gene: TRBV3-1/TRBV3-2
CDR3 DNA: TGTGCCAGCAGCCCCTCCCTAGCGGGGGGGCCTGAGACCCAGTACTTC
CDR3 protein: CASSPSLAGGPETQYF

D gene: -
J gene: TRBJ2-5
clone size: -
V gene: TRBV5-1
CDR3 DNA: TGCGCCAGCAGCTTGTTACAAGAAGAGACCCAGTACTTC
CDR3 protein: CASSLLQEETQYF

D gene: TRBD2
J gene: TRBJ2-5
clone size: -
V gene: TRBV3-1/TRBV3-2
CDR3 DNA: TGTGCCAGCAGCCAAGACGCGCCGGGACTAGCGGTGAAAGAGACCCAGTACTTC
CDR3 protein: CASSQDAPGLAVKETQYF

D gene: -
J gene: TRBJ2-5
clone size: -
V gene: TRBV24-1
CDR3 DNA: TGTGCCACCAGTGATTTTTTACAGGGAAGAGAGACCCAGTACTTC
CDR3 protein: CATSDFLQGRETQYF